This TCR beta chain was observed in a study of T cells in localized non-small cell lung cancer (dated by TCRdb to 2020 to 2022). About the study as a whole: The study analyzed T cell repertoires of hundreds of early-stage NSCLC patients, comparing tumors and uninvolved tumor-adjacent lungs. All 250 or so NSCLC patients in the cohort were treatment-naive and had localized lung tumors that were resected. A mean age of 66.3 years was recorded for the NSCLC patients, of whom 129 were male and some 100 were female.

CDR1 and CDR2, per the germline V gene, are KGHSH and LQKENI. V was cut back by 3 bases and J by 8 bases, leaving a gap of 13 bases between them. The CDR3 sequence holds 13 residues, the cysteine and phenylalanine included. Just the 39-base CDR3 DNA is kept, in frame starting at base 1. Two independent pathologists confirmed that the uninvolved adjacent lung, which was taken at least 2 cm from the tumor margin, was free of atypia. At diagnosis, tumor, uninvolved tumor-adjacent lung and peripheral blood were collected and then preserved as a mix of FFPE and fresh-frozen material. What the work shows at the level of the full study, not this receptor alone: Uninvolved tumor-adjacent lung showed the highest T cell clonality, higher than tumor, which suggests more focused antigenic responses in the adjacent lung. Multi-region tumor sequencing was not performed, so intratumor heterogeneity could not be excluded. Higher blood T cell density associated with longer overall survival, while higher adjacent-lung clonality associated with shorter survival. A median of approximately 57 of the top 100 tumor clones were detected in paired uninvolved adjacent lung, and under 30 of these tumor clones were also found among the top 100 clones of the paired uninvolved adjacent lung. Because the study design was exploratory, TCR variables were selected using unadjusted p-values without false-discovery rate correction.

TCR beta CDR3 regions were sequenced from DNA using the immunoSEQ Assay. The original methods were these. T cell density was computed as TCR beta template counts normalized to usable DNA estimated by amplifying housekeeping genes. The preseqR package was used to estimate richness by extrapolating to 400,000 templates for PBMC samples and to 120,000 templates for tissue samples. Clonality was defined by subtracting Pielou's evenness from one. Tissue-enriched TCRs were identified by differential abundance testing using productive amino-acid clonotypes, minimum total count 5 and alpha 0.1. The Jaccard Index and the Morisita Overlap Index were used to measure how much the repertoires overlapped between compartments. TCR beta CDR3s were clustered by GLIPH together with public tetramer-defined viral CDR3s, and at least three viral sequences plus V-gene enrichment were required for viral motifs. In its TCRdb copy, this immuneACCESS table keeps in-frame sequences only and misses some clones. Where compared with another copy, unresolved V genes explain less than half of these, and the others have no known cause. D and trimming come from the DNA, and the V and J calls and clone size come from that table. This sample lists 1,500 to 1,800 clones; approximately 31% were detected once. 18% of the sample rests with the top ten.

This clone was seen just once. Its antigen remains unidentified. Base qualities were left out, and no much larger clone turns up one base away. The chain employs TRBV18 and TRBJ1-2; no D segment can be confidently identified. The sequence derives from a male donor aged 60 or over with stage II squamous cell lung carcinoma. The sequencing here drew on normal lung tissue next to the tumor, taken before any cancer treatment. CDR3 region: CASSPDGQRGYTF. The nucleotide sequence is given as TGTGCCAGCTCACCGGACGGTCAGCGGGGCTACACCTTC.